The TCR beta chain described here comes from a study of blood T cell repertoires in COVID-19. In the study overall: Italy, Spain and the United States were the sources of the convalescent and acute COVID-19 samples. In each case, the material was cDNA or gDNA derived from T cells, B-cell-depleted T cells, or PBMCs.

V was cut by 0 bases and J by 2 bases, with 9 bases left in between. CDR1 SGDLS and CDR2 YYNGEE come from the germline V gene. This CDR3 has 15 amino acids. The repertoire was sequenced with immunoSEQ multiplex PCR; TCRdb's copy has only in-frame clones and lacks some. Of 27,000 or so clones detected, over 85% appear once; the ten largest clones hold 2.8%. The chain links TRBV9 to TRBJ2-1, with D possibly matching TRBD2 (5 bases). The source is a human donor in a cohort sampled during active COVID-19. The sample was peripheral blood. The CDR3 reads CASSVVPGTYNEQFF. CDR3 nucleotides: TGTGCCAGCAGCGTAGTCCCGGGAACCTACAATGAGCAGTTCTTC.